This T cell receptor beta chain was sequenced in a study of control samples from healthy donors and cancer patients. The data were produced by immunoSEQ multiplex PCR, yet TCRdb's version contains in-frame clones alone and is incomplete. The table lists roughly 130,000 clones, about 88% of them singletons. The CDR3 has 16 amino acids. V lost 5 bases and J lost 0, with 13 bases in between. Per the germline V gene, CDR1 is MGHRA and CDR2 is YSYEKL. The TCR was taken from a man between 50 and 59 years old in good health. The sequencing sample was made of blood. The chain joins TRBV4-1 to TRBJ1-4; D ambiguous. CDR3 coding DNA: TGCGCCAGCAGCAAAAGAGGCGGTTCAACTAATGAAAAACTGTTTTTT. Residues: CASSKRGGSTNEKLFF.